The 20 T cell receptor beta chains in this list originate from one sample, sequenced in a study of blood T cell repertoires in COVID-19. Sequencing was performed with immunoSEQ multiplex PCR; in TCRdb, only in-frame clones are kept and a portion is missing. The table lists about 130,000 clones, roughly 87% of them singletons. The sequencing sample was made of peripheral blood. The receptors stem from a woman older than 75 with acute or convalescent COVID-19.

This clone has a single count. The J gene is TRBJ1-3, the V gene TRBV10-3, with 10 bases fitting TRBD1. The CDR3 consists of 13 residues. J gave up 3 bases and V 10 bases, and 3 bases lay outside the gene matches. Germline loops: CDR1 ENHRY, CDR2 SYGVKD. This CDR3 reads CATWTGGGNTIYF. The CDR3 DNA follows: TGTGCCACCTGGACAGGGGGTGGAAACACCATATATTTT.

In DNA form, the CDR3 reads TGTGCCAGCAGTTTCAAAAGGGGGCGTGTGTACGAGCAGTACGTC. Its protein is CASSFKRGRVYEQYV. The chain couples TRBV28 to TRBJ2-7; TRBD1 matches at 7 bases. With 3 bases clipped from V and 4 bases from J, the junction kept 9 bases outside the gene matches. The length of the CDR3 is 15 residues. CDR1 is MDHEN and CDR2 is SYDVKM in the germline V gene.

This clone was recorded once. The chain couples TRBV5-4 to TRBJ2-2; 8 bases map to TRBD2. Germline V lookup: CDR1 SGHNT, CDR2 YYREEE (reference sequence). The CDR3 is made up of 14 amino acids. V lost 4 bases to trimming and J lost 4 bases; unmatched junction nucleotides: 3. CDR3 nucleotide sequence: TGTGCCAGCAGCCAGCGGGGGATCACCGGGGAGCTGTTTTTT. This encodes CASSQRGITGELFF.

The V call is TRBV4-2, the J call TRBJ2-5; 13 nucleotides match TRBD2. Germline values: CDR1 LGHNA, CDR2 YNFKEQ. With V trimmed by 1 base and J by 2 bases, 4 bases remained unmatched. The length of the CDR3 is 17 residues. The CDR3 loop is CASSQVGTSGVQETQYF. In DNA form, the CDR3 reads TGTGCCAGCAGCCAAGTGGGGACTAGCGGGGTGCAAGAGACCCAGTACTTC.

The J gene is TRBJ2-3, the V gene TRBV28; the match to TRBD1 covers 11 bases. Germline assignment: CDR1 MDHEN and CDR2 SYDVKM. CDR3 size: 15 residues. V shed 4 bases and J 4 bases; nucleotides not matched to a gene: 4. In DNA, the CDR3 is TGTGCCAGCAGTTCTGGGGGACAGGGGGCAGATACGCAGTATTTT. It encodes CASSSGGQGADTQYF.

This sequence joins TRBV10-2 and TRBJ1-1, with unresolved D. The CDR3 totals 15 residues. Germline lookup yields CDR1 WSHSY and CDR2 SAAADI. Trimming removed 6 bases from V and 1 base from J, with 15 bases in between. The DNA of the CDR3 is TGCGCCAGCAGGGTAGAGGAGGAGCGGAACACTGAAGCTTTCTTT. This encodes CASRVEEERNTEAFF.

This clone has just one count. This chain joins TRBV29-1 and TRBJ1-1; 9 nucleotides agree with TRBD1. V trimming: 7 bases; J trimming: 5 bases; junction bases outside the gene matches: 5. Per the germline V gene, CDR1 is SQVTM and CDR2 is ANQGSEA. CDR3 length: 12 amino acids. The chain's CDR3 is CSAGDRGTEAFF. CDR3 sequence (DNA): TGCAGCGCCGGTGACAGGGGGACTGAAGCTTTCTTT.

V gene TRBV6-1 combines with J gene TRBJ1-5, with a tentative D call TRBD1 (6 bases). The CDR3 loop spans 16 amino acids. V was trimmed by 4 bases and J by 3 bases, leaving 16 bases between them. Germline V lookup: CDR1 MNHNS, CDR2 SASEGT. This CDR3 reads CASSAAVDSYNQPQHF. In nucleotides, the CDR3 is TGTGCCAGCAGTGCGGCGGTGGACAGTTACAATCAGCCCCAGCATTTT.

The rearrangement uses TRBV9 and TRBJ2-3; 10 bases match TRBD2. The germline V gene encodes CDR1 SGDLS and CDR2 YYNGEE. V was pared by 0 bases and J by 4 bases, with 5 bases of the junction left unmatched. The CDR3 is 16 residues long. The DNA for the CDR3 is TGTGCCAGCAGCGTAGATACTAGCGGGGATTCAGATACGCAGTATTTT. The encoded protein is CASSVDTSGDSDTQYF.

This chain links TRBV10-3 with TRBJ2-1; 7 nucleotides agree with TRBD1. Unmatched junction bases numbered 6, after V lost 4 bases and J lost 3 bases. Germline loops: CDR1 ENHRY, CDR2 SYGVKD. The CDR3 length is 15 residues. CDR3 DNA sequence: TGTGCCATCAGTGCTGAGACAGGGATCTACAATGAGCAGTTCTTC. Its translation is CAISAETGIYNEQFF.

The chain is built from TRBV5-1 and TRBJ1-2, with TRBD1 as a possible D gene (6 bases). Trimming stripped 3 bases from V and 0 bases from J, with 9 bases between. Germline V lookup: CDR1 SGHRS, CDR2 YFSETQ. CDR3 length: 14 residues. The DNA of the CDR3 is TGCGCCAGCAGCTCAGGGGAGCCTAACTATGGCTACACCTTC. Translated, it gives CASSSGEPNYGYTF.

The V and J genes are TRBV6-5 and TRBJ1-2; D not resolved. Germline CDR1 and CDR2: MNHEY and SVGAGI. The CDR3 sequence is 15 residues long. V was pared by 5 bases and J by 6 bases, with 19 bases between. The CDR3 loop reads CASSPGGSDPNGYTF. CDR3 DNA sequence: TGTGCCAGCAGTCCCGGAGGATCAGACCCCAATGGCTACACCTTC.

The rearrangement uses TRBV6-5 and TRBJ1-1, with D possibly being TRBD1 (5 bases). Between the trimmed V and J ends, which lost 8 bases and 5 bases, there was a span of 15 bases. The V gene's germline CDR1 is MNHEY and CDR2 SVGAGI. CDR3 length: 13 amino acids. The CDR3: CASEPPQGTEAFF. CDR3 sequence (DNA): TGTGCCAGCGAACCCCCCCAGGGTACTGAAGCTTTCTTT.

The genes are TRBV19 and TRBJ1-2, with a possible D match to TRBD1 (6 bases). Trimming took 5 bases from V and 3 from J, leaving 16 bases between them. The CDR3 extends over 15 amino acids. Germline CDR1 reads LNHDA; CDR2 reads SQIVND (reference sequence). The CDR3 spells CASSRSGGPDYGYTF. The CDR3, as DNA: TGTGCCAGTAGTCGTTCGGGGGGGCCCGACTATGGCTACACCTTC.

This clone was seen once. The chain combines TRBV5-1 with TRBJ1-5; D remains unclear. Germline CDR1 is SGHRS and CDR2 is YFSETQ. The CDR3 covers 13 residues. The V end was cut by 2 bases, the J end by 5 bases, with 8 bases between. The CDR3 loop is CASSFGGDQPQHF. DNA for the CDR3: TGCGCCAGCAGCTTCGGCGGGGATCAGCCCCAGCATTTT.

The chain has TRBV4-2 and TRBJ2-5; D gene unclear. In germline, CDR1 is LGHNA, CDR2 YNFKEQ. V was trimmed by 0 bases and J by 5 bases, leaving 4 bases between them. The CDR3 sequence is 12 residues long. CDR3 nucleotide sequence: TGTGCCAGCAGCCAAGATCTTGAGACCCAGTACTTC. Translation: CASSQDLETQYF.

This chain uses TRBV9 with TRBJ1-3, with 9 bases aligning to TRBD1. CDR1 and CDR2 (germline): SGDLS, YYNGEE. Trimming cost V 3 bases and J 8 bases; bases outside gene matches: 6. The length of the CDR3 is 14 residues. This CDR3 is CASSAGTGKDTIYF. DNA of the CDR3: TGTGCCAGCAGCGCTGGGACAGGGAAGGACACCATATATTTT.

This chain connects TRBV6-5 to TRBJ2-1, with 9 positions matching TRBD1. V was pared by 8 bases and J by 10 bases, with 15 bases of the junction left unmatched. Germline CDR1 reads MNHEY; CDR2 reads SVGAGI. The CDR3 has 15 amino acids. The CDR3 loop is CASRAVRQGGGEQFF. For the CDR3, the DNA is TGTGCCAGCCGGGCAGTGAGACAGGGGGGTGGGGAGCAGTTCTTC.

This clone turned up a few times. This CDR3 is CASSLDLSLKQYF. The DNA for the CDR3 is TGTGCCAGCAGCTTAGACCTATCCCTTAAGCAGTACTTC. The genes are TRBV11-2 and TRBJ2-7; the D is unclear. In germline, CDR1 is SGHAT, CDR2 FQNNGV. The CDR3 contains 13 residues. V was cut by 0 bases and J by 8 bases, with 11 bases left in between. Based on the CDR3 plus reference TRBV11-2 and TRBJ2-7, the full variable domain is EAGVAQSPRYKIIEKRQSVAFWCNPISGHATLYWYQQILGQGPKLLIQFQNNGVVDDSQLPKDRFSAERLKGVDSTLKIQPAKLEDSAVYLCASSLDLSLKQYFGPGTRLTVT.

The genes are TRBV6-5 and TRBJ1-2, with D uncertain. The V gene lost 8 bases and the J gene lost 13 bases, with 20 bases spanning the gap. CDR3 length: 12 amino acids. Germline assignment: CDR1 MNHEY and CDR2 SVGAGI. The DNA for the CDR3 is TGTGCCAGCGGAGGAGGACGACTACACCCCACCTTC. It codes for CASGGGRLHPTF.